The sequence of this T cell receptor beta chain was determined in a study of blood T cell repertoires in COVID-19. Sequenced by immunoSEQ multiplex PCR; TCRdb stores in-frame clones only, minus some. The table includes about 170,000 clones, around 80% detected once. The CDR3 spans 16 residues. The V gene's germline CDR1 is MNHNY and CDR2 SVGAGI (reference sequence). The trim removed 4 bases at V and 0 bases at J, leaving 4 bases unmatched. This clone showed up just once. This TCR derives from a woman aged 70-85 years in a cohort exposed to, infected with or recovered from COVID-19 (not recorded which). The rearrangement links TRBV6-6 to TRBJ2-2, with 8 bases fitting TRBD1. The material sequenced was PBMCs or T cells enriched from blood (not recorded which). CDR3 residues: CASSSQGASNTGELFF. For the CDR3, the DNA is TGTGCCAGCAGTTCTCAGGGGGCTTCGAACACCGGGGAGCTGTTTTTT.